The 28 T cell receptor beta chains in this list originate from one sample, sequenced in a study of blood T cells in healthy people across ages. Alongside a J-beta primer mix, a sample-barcoded 5' primer served in a second PCR lasting roughly 6 to 11 cycles. Each CDR3 protein is one row after TCRdb ran MiXCR on the 5' RACE reads. The table has hundreds of thousands of distinct CDR3 sequences, roughly 20% seen once. Specimen: blood. The origin of the receptors is a man in his 70s in good health.

This CDR3 reads CASSLTPGLAGAYEQYF. In nucleotides, the CDR3 is TGTGCCAGCAGTTTAACGCCGGGACTAGCGGGAGCTTACGAGCAGTACTTC. The J gene is TRBJ2-7, the V gene TRBV28; 14 bases are shared with TRBD2. In germline, CDR1 is MDHEN, CDR2 SYDVKM. The CDR3 is 17 residues long. With V trimmed by 2 bases and J by 4 bases, 7 bases remained unmatched.

The V and J genes are TRBV25-1 and TRBJ2-7; TRBD1 is a possible D gene (5 bases). This CDR3 is 14 amino acids long. V lost 5 bases to trimming and J lost 0 bases, with 11 bases between them. Looked up from germline, CDR1 is MGHDK and CDR2 is SYGVNS. CDR3 bases: TGTGCCAGCAGTTGGGGCGGCCGCTCCTACGAGCAGTACTTC. Translation: CASSWGGRSYEQYF.

The sample holds one count of this clonotype. The gene calls are TRBV19 and TRBJ1-3; D is unclear. The CDR3 length is 15 residues. V shed 3 bases and J shed 0 bases, with 9 bases lying between them. CDR1 and CDR2 from the germline V gene are LNHDA and SQIVND (reference sequence). The CDR3 DNA follows: TGTGCCAGTAGTATCGGACTAATCTCTGGAAACACCATATATTTT. It codes for CASSIGLISGNTIYF.

The chain uses TRBV6-5 and TRBJ1-5; D unresolved. Germline-derived CDR1 and CDR2 are MNHEY and SVGAGI. The CDR3 is 13 residues long. The V end was cut by 5 bases, the J end by 9 bases, with 14 bases between. The CDR3 loop is CASSPQSPGPQHF. CDR3 bases: TGTGCCAGCAGTCCTCAATCCCCCGGGCCCCAGCATTTT.

In its sample, this clonotype was seen a few times. The chain uses TRBV28 and TRBJ2-7; 16 nucleotides align to TRBD2. V lost 2 bases and J lost 4; bases outside the gene matches: 11. CDR3 size: 19 residues. CDR1 and CDR2 from the germline V gene are MDHEN and SYDVKM. This CDR3 is CASSLPGLAGGPKGYEQYF. Written as DNA, the CDR3 is TGTGCCAGCAGTTTACCGGGACTAGCGGGAGGGCCAAAAGGGTACGAGCAGTACTTC.

V gene TRBV6-1 combines with J gene TRBJ2-3; TRBD2 matches at 9 bases. Looked up from germline, CDR1 is MNHNS and CDR2 is SASEGT. CDR3 size: 14 residues. V shed 7 bases and J 4 bases; nucleotides not matched to a gene: 6. The CDR3 coding sequence is TGTGCCAGCACCGGGACTAGCTTCCCAGATACGCAGTATTTT. Amino acid sequence: CASTGTSFPDTQYF.

To note about this clonotype: The CDR3 does not end in the conserved phenylalanine or tryptophan, so this is likely a read error. V gene TRBV5-1 combines with J gene TRBJ2-6; possibly TRBD1 for D (6 bases). Germline-derived CDR1 and CDR2 are SGHRS and YFSETQ. The CDR3 totals 16 residues. V was pared by 7 bases and J by 1 base, with 15 bases between. The CDR3 here is CASGQQGSSGANVLTI. The CDR3 nucleotides are TGCGCCAGCGGCCAACAGGGATCTTCTGGGGCCAACGTCCTGACTATC.

Only a few counts were recorded for this clonotype. V and J are TRBV27 and TRBJ2-7, with 9 bases identical to TRBD1. Germline V gene data show CDR1 as MNHEY and CDR2 as SMNVEV (reference sequence). CDR3 size: 15 residues. Unmatched junction bases numbered 6, after V lost 6 bases and J lost 0 bases. The chain's CDR3 is CASRAAGQGSYEQYF. Here the CDR3 DNA reads TGTGCCAGCAGAGCCGCGGGACAGGGCTCCTACGAGCAGTACTTC.

The sample holds a few counts of this clonotype. The rearrangement joins TRBV12-3 or TRBV12-4 to TRBJ2-7; D is perhaps TRBD2 (5 bases). The CDR3 totals 15 residues. V lost 6 bases and J lost 0, with 15 bases in between. For the CDR3, the DNA is TGTGCCAGCAGCAGGAACTCGGGATACTCCTACGAGCAGTACTTC. This translates into CASSRNSGYSYEQYF.

The sample holds a few counts of this clonotype. This chain links TRBV5-1 with TRBJ1-2, with TRBD1 identical over 7 bases. CDR1 is SGHRS, CDR2 YFSETQ, per germline. J gave up 6 bases and V 0 bases, and 2 bases lay outside the gene matches. The CDR3 has 13 amino acids. The CDR3 DNA follows: TGCGCCAGCAGCTTGGAGACAGGGCATGGCTACACCTTC. Translated: CASSLETGHGYTF.

This clonotype was detected many times. This rearrangement joins TRBV20-1 to TRBJ2-7; 7 bases agree with TRBD2. The CDR3 covers 11 residues. With V trimmed by 3 bases and J by 6 bases, 2 bases remained unmatched. Germline V gene data show CDR1 as DFQATT and CDR2 as SNEGSKA (reference sequence). CDR3: CSASGGSEQYF. The DNA for the CDR3 is TGCAGTGCTAGTGGCGGGAGCGAGCAGTACTTC.

The gene calls are TRBV7-2 and TRBJ1-5; D remains ambiguous. Germline CDR1 is SGHTA and CDR2 is FQGNSA. This CDR3 has 14 amino acids. Trimming stripped 4 bases from V and 0 bases from J, with 7 bases between. Here the CDR3 DNA reads TGTGCCAGCAGCTCCCTTATTAGCAATCAGCCCCAGCATTTT. This translates into CASSSLISNQPQHF. The entire variable domain, with the rest obtained from reference TRBV7-2 and TRBJ1-5, is as follows: GAGVSQSPSNKVTEKGKDVELRCDPISGHTALYWYRQSLGQGLEFLIYFQGNSAPDKSGLPSDRFSAERTGGSVSTLTIQRTQQEDSAVYLCASSSLISNQPQHFGDGTRLSIL.

V usage is TRBV19 and J usage is TRBJ2-1; 11 bases agree with TRBD2. V shed 0 bases, J shed 4 bases, and the junction held 5 bases outside the gene matches. The CDR3 is 17 residues long. CDR1 and CDR2 (germline): LNHDA, SQIVND (reference sequence). CDR3 protein: CASSIDHTSGSYNEQFF. The CDR3 DNA follows: TGTGCCAGTAGTATAGATCACACTAGCGGGAGTTACAATGAGCAGTTCTTC. The full variable domain, in which reference TRBV19 and TRBJ2-1 provide the parts outside the CDR3, is DGGITQSPKYLFRKEGQNVTLSCEQNLNHDAMYWYRQDPGQGLRLIYYSQIVNDFQKGDIAEGYSVSREKKESFPLTVTSAQKNPTAFYLCASSIDHTSGSYNEQFFGPGTRLTVL.

In its sample, this clonotype was seen a few times. The V gene is TRBV7-9, the J gene TRBJ1-4; D unresolved. The V end was cut by 5 bases, the J end by 5 bases, with 12 bases between. Germline CDR1 SEHNR, CDR2 FQNEAQ (reference sequence). This CDR3 region has 14 residues. The CDR3 loop is CASSASGFNEKLFF. DNA for the CDR3: TGTGCCAGCAGCGCTTCAGGCTTCAATGAAAAACTGTTTTTT.

The chain combines TRBV27 with TRBJ2-4; 7 positions agree with TRBD1. Unmatched junction bases numbered 7, after V lost 7 bases and J lost 7 bases. The CDR3 has 13 residues. Germline CDR1 is MNHEY and CDR2 is SMNVEV (reference sequence). CDR3 in DNA: TGTGCCAGCATTCGGCAGGGGGAGAACATTCAGTACTTC. The encoded protein is CASIRQGENIQYF.

This clonotype was recorded many times. This sequence joins TRBV5-1 and TRBJ2-2, with 8 bases identical to TRBD2. J gave up 2 bases and V 0 bases, and 3 bases lay outside the gene matches. The CDR3 contains 16 residues. Germline CDR1 is SGHRS and CDR2 is YFSETQ. CDR3 DNA: TGCGCCAGCAGCTTGGAAGCGGGAGTCAACACCGGGGAGCTGTTTTTT. Translation gives CASSLEAGVNTGELFF.

This clonotype has a count of ten or more. The chain employs TRBV20-1 and TRBJ1-4; the match to TRBD1 covers 7 bases. Germline loops: CDR1 DFQATT, CDR2 SNEGSKA (reference sequence). The CDR3 consists of 13 residues. The junction had 5 bases not matched to a gene; V was cut back by 6 bases and J by 4 bases. CDR3 nucleotides: TGCAGTGCGGCCGGGACAGTTAATGAAAAACTGTTTTTT. Translating it yields CSAAGTVNEKLFF.

The rearrangement joins TRBV4-2 to TRBJ2-5, with D tentatively TRBD1 (5 bases). The last part of the DNA fits TRBJ2-7 better; the J call may be wrong. The CDR3 totals 18 residues. Germline V lookup: CDR1 LGHNA, CDR2 YNFKEQ. The CDR3: CASSQDAGDSHRSYEQYF. As DNA, the CDR3 is TGTGCCAGCAGCCAAGATGCAGGCGACAGCCACCGCTCCTACGAGCAGTACTTC.

This clonotype appeared a few times. This chain links TRBV12-3 or TRBV12-4 with TRBJ2-2; TRBD1 aligns across 8 bases. The CDR3 spans 17 residues. V lost 6 bases and J lost 1; bases outside the gene matches: 10. Here the CDR3 DNA reads TGTGCCAGCAGGCCCCTCTATGGGACAGGGAACACCGGGGAGCTGTTTTTT. It is translated as CASRPLYGTGNTGELFF.

This clonotype was seen only a few times. This chain links TRBV10-3 with TRBJ1-2; no definite D call. Trimming shortened V by 2 bases and J by 4 bases, and 14 bases separated the two germline ends. From germline, CDR1 is ENHRY and CDR2 SYGVKD. This CDR3 spans 15 amino acids. The chain's CDR3 is CAISEGFRGGYGYTF. CDR3 in DNA: TGTGCCATCAGTGAGGGGTTCCGAGGCGGCTATGGCTACACCTTC.

This clonotype came up a few times. This chain uses TRBV20-1 with TRBJ2-4; 12 nucleotides match TRBD2. The CDR3 consists of 14 residues. V lost 3 bases and J lost 9; bases outside the gene matches: 6. Germline-derived CDR1 and CDR2 are DFQATT and SNEGSKA (reference sequence). The CDR3: CSARALTSGSIQYF. For the CDR3, the DNA is TGCAGTGCTAGGGCTCTGACTAGCGGGAGCATTCAGTACTTC.

This chain uses TRBV10-2 with TRBJ2-4; 12 bases agree with TRBD2. Germline V gives CDR1 WSHSY, CDR2 SAAADI. With V trimmed by 2 bases and J by 9 bases, 8 bases remained unmatched. This CDR3 is built from 16 residues. Here the CDR3 reads CASSETSTSGSGIQYF. CDR3 DNA sequence: TGCGCCAGCAGTGAGACGTCGACTAGCGGGAGCGGCATTCAGTACTTC.

The CDR3 DNA follows: TGTGCCAGCTCACCATCGGACGGGGGCGAAGCTTTCTTT. Its translation: CASSPSDGGEAFF. The rearrangement links TRBV18 to TRBJ1-1; the D gene is possibly TRBD1 (6 bases). V lost 2 bases to trimming and J lost 8 bases, with 12 bases between them. The CDR3 runs 13 residues. The germline V gene has CDR1 KGHSH and CDR2 LQKENI.

This clonotype appeared many times. The chain uses TRBV5-1 and TRBJ2-5, with 11 bases aligning to TRBD2. CDR1 is SGHRS, CDR2 YFSETQ, per germline. With 0 bases clipped from V and 4 bases from J, the junction kept 2 bases outside the gene matches. This CDR3 has 15 amino acids. The CDR3, as DNA: TGCGCCAGCAGCTTGGGTGGACTAGCGGGAGAGACCCAGTACTTC. Its translation is CASSLGGLAGETQYF.

This chain joins TRBV7-9 and TRBJ2-2; possible D gene TRBD1, 6 bases. The V gene lost 4 bases and the J gene lost 0 bases, with 12 bases spanning the gap. This CDR3 contains 16 residues. Germline V gene lookup returns CDR1 SEHNR and CDR2 FQNEAQ (reference sequence). The CDR3, as DNA: TGTGCCAGCAGCTCGCACAGGGCAGCGAACACCGGGGAGCTGTTTTTT. Translated: CASSSHRAANTGELFF.

This clonotype was recorded a few times. The chain couples TRBV7-6 to TRBJ1-4; 11 positions agree with TRBD1. This CDR3 is 15 amino acids long. The germline V gene encodes CDR1 SGHVS and CDR2 FNYEAQ. After removal of 5 bases from V and 5 bases from J, the junction contained 4 bases not matched to a gene. In nucleotides, the CDR3 is TGTGCCAGCAGCCAAGGGACAGGGGGGAATGAAAAACTGTTTTTT. It yields the protein CASSQGTGGNEKLFF.

The rearrangement joins TRBV15 to TRBJ1-4, with D uncertain. The CDR3 length is 12 residues. Germline lookup yields CDR1 LNHNV and CDR2 YYDKDF (reference sequence). Trimming stripped 5 bases from V and 6 bases from J, with 7 bases between. CDR3 DNA: TGTGCCACCAGCTCCCGAGATGAAAAACTGTTTTTT. Protein sequence: CATSSRDEKLFF.

The chain is built from TRBV20-1 and TRBJ2-2; TRBD1 agrees at 7 bases. Germline CDR1 is DFQATT and CDR2 is SNEGSKA (reference sequence). V lost 0 bases and J lost 5; bases outside the gene matches: 3. The CDR3 is 14 residues long. CDR3 bases: TGCAGTGCTAGAGAGGGGACAGCTACCGGGGAGCTGTTTTTT. Its translation: CSAREGTATGELFF.